Listed below are T cell receptor beta chains from one sample, sequenced in a study of cytomegalovirus exposure and HLA in healthy donors. The table came from immunoSEQ multiplex PCR; TCRdb's copy has only in-frame clones and leaves some out. The sample has about 170,000 clones, approximately 79% seen once. The sample taken for sequencing was PBMCs. These receptor sequences come from a male donor in good health and CMV-seronegative. Each CDR3 is given with its conserved first and last residue. Each record gives: CDR3 protein, CDR3 DNA, clone size, V gene, J gene, D gene. D genes are given only for firm matches. Not every row has a clone size; where given, it reads once, few, many or a size class.

cdr3_aa: CASRSPGGAGEAFF
cdr3_nt: TGTGCCAGCAGGTCGCCAGGGGGCGCAGGTGAAGCTTTCTTT
clone_size: .
v_call: TRBV2
j_call: TRBJ1-1
d_call: TRBD1

cdr3_aa: CASSAEGLAGGPSQETQYF
cdr3_nt: TGTGCCAGCAGCGCCGAGGGACTAGCGGGGGGGCCCTCCCAAGAGACCCAGTACTTC
clone_size: .
v_call: TRBV9
j_call: TRBJ2-5
d_call: TRBD2

cdr3_aa: CASSQGQGITDTQYF
cdr3_nt: TGTGCCAGCAGCCAAGGACAGGGGATAACAGATACGCAGTATTTT
clone_size: .
v_call: TRBV13
j_call: TRBJ2-3
d_call: TRBD1

cdr3_aa: CASGKGVQETQYF
cdr3_nt: TGTGCCAGCGGCAAGGGGGTCCAAGAGACCCAGTACTTC
clone_size: .
v_call: TRBV19
j_call: TRBJ2-5
d_call: .

cdr3_aa: CASSLRTSGEFAQYF
cdr3_nt: TGTGCCAGCAGCCTAAGGACTAGCGGGGAGTTTGCGCAGTATTTT
clone_size: .
v_call: TRBV5-4
j_call: TRBJ2-3
d_call: TRBD2

cdr3_aa: CSGTGGVYTEAFF
cdr3_nt: TGCAGCGGGACAGGGGGCGTTTACACTGAAGCTTTCTTT
clone_size: .
v_call: TRBV29-1
j_call: TRBJ1-1
d_call: TRBD1

cdr3_aa: CASTEVIANTGELFF
cdr3_nt: TGTGCCAGCACTGAGGTGATCGCGAACACCGGGGAGCTGTTTTTT
clone_size: .
v_call: TRBV6-5
j_call: TRBJ2-2
d_call: .

cdr3_aa: CASSSPGQAWYGYTF
cdr3_nt: TGTGCCAGCAGCTCTCCGGGACAGGCATGGTATGGCTACACCTTC
clone_size: .
v_call: TRBV5-5
j_call: TRBJ1-2
d_call: TRBD1

cdr3_aa: CASSLMDRDTEAFF
cdr3_nt: TGTGCCAGCAGCTTAATGGACAGGGACACTGAAGCTTTCTTT
clone_size: .
v_call: TRBV5-6
j_call: TRBJ1-1
d_call: TRBD1

cdr3_aa: CAWSVQRGLKLGGELFF
cdr3_nt: TGTGCCTGGAGTGTACAAAGGGGGCTAAAGCTTGGCGGGGAGCTGTTTTTT
clone_size: .
v_call: TRBV30
j_call: TRBJ2-2
d_call: TRBD1

cdr3_aa: CASSQDRGLAGSGELFF
cdr3_nt: TGTGCCAGCAGCCAAGATCGGGGCCTAGCGGGGTCCGGGGAGCTGTTTTTT
clone_size: .
v_call: TRBV14
j_call: TRBJ2-2
d_call: TRBD2

cdr3_aa: CASSQVNSPNSALHF
cdr3_nt: TGTGCCAGCAGCCAAGTAAACAGCCCTAATTCAGCCCTCCACTTT
clone_size: .
v_call: TRBV14
j_call: TRBJ1-6
d_call: .

cdr3_aa: CASSVNRDSLQHF
cdr3_nt: TGTGCCAGCAGCGTCAACCGGGACTCACTGCAGCATTTT
clone_size: once
v_call: TRBV7-9
j_call: TRBJ1-5
d_call: .

cdr3_aa: CSAAGVGDQYF
cdr3_nt: TGCAGTGCCGCCGGTGTGGGAGACCAGTACTTC
clone_size: .
v_call: TRBV20-1
j_call: TRBJ2-5
d_call: .

cdr3_aa: CASSATGATNEKLFF
cdr3_nt: TGTGCCAGCAGCGCCACAGGCGCAACTAATGAAAAACTGTTTTTT
clone_size: .
v_call: TRBV2
j_call: TRBJ1-4
d_call: .

cdr3_aa: CASSLGRSAETQYF
cdr3_nt: TGTGCTAGCAGCTTGGGTCGGTCAGCGGAGACCCAGTACTTC
clone_size: .
v_call: TRBV7-7
j_call: TRBJ2-5
d_call: .

cdr3_aa: CASSWGGDTEAFF
cdr3_nt: TGTGCCAGCAGCTGGGGGGGTGACACTGAAGCTTTCTTT
clone_size: .
v_call: TRBV7-2
j_call: TRBJ1-1
d_call: .